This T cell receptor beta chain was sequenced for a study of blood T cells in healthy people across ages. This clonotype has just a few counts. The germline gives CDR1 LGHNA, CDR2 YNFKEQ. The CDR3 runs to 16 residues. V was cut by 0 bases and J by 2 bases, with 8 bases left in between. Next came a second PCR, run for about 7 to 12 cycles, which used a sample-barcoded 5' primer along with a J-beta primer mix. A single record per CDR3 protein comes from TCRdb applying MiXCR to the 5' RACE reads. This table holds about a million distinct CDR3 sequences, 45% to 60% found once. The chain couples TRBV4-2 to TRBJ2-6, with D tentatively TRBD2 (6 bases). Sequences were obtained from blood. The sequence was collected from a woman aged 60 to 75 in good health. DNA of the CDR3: TGTGCCAGCAGCCAAGATGCGGGGACTGGGGCCAACGTCCTGACTTTC. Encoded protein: CASSQDAGTGANVLTF.